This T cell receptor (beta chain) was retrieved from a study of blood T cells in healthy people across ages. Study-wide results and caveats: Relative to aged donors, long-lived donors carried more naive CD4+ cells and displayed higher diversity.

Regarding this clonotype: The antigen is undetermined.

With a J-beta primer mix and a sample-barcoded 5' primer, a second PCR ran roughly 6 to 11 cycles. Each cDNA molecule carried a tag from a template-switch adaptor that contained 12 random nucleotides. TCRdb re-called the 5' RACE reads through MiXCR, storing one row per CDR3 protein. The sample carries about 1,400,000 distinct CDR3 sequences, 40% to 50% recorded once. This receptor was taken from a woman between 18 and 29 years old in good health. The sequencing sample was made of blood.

Here the CDR3 DNA reads TGTGCCAGCAGCACCCGACCCGGGACAGGGGTAAACTATGGCTACACCTTC. This sequence encodes CASSTRPGTGVNYGYTF. The J gene is TRBJ1-2, the V gene TRBV21-1; TRBD1, the D gene given by the table, was not confirmed from the DNA. TRBV21-1 is a pseudogene segment. CDR3 size: 17 residues.